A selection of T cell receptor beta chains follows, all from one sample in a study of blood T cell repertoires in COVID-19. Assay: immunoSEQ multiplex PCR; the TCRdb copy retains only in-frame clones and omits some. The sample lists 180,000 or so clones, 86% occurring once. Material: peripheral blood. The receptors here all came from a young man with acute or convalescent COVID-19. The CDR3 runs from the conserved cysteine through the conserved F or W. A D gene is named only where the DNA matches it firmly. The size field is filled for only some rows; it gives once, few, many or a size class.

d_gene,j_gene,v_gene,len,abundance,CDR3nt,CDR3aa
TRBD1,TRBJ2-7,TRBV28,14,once,TGTGCCAGCAGTCCCGGGACAGGGTCCTACGAGCAGTACTTC,CASSPGTGSYEQYF
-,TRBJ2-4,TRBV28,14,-,TGTGCCAGCAGTTTAGGAGAGGTCAAAAACATTCAGTACTTC,CASSLGEVKNIQYF
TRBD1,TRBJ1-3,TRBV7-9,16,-,TGTGCCAGCAGCTTACGGACAGGGTGGTCGGGAAACACCATATATTTT,CASSLRTGWSGNTIYF
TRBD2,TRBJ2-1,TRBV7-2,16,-,TGTGCCAGCAGCCCGCGGGGGACGGGCTCCTACAATGAGCAGTTCTTC,CASSPRGTGSYNEQFF
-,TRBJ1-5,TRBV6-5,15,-,TGTGCCAGCAGTCCTACGACAGATACCAATCAGCCCCAGCATTTT,CASSPTTDTNQPQHF
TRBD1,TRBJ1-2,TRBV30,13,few,TGTGCCTGGAACCCGGGACAGGGGGATGGCTACACCTTC,CAWNPGQGDGYTF
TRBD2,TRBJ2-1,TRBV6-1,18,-,TGTGCCAGCAGTGAAGGACAGGGACTAGCGGGGTTCTACAATGAGCAGTTCTTC,CASSEGQGLAGFYNEQFF
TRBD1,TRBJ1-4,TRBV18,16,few,TGTGCCAGCTCCCTCAGACCGGGACAGGGGTATGAAAAACTGTTTTTT,CASSLRPGQGYEKLFF
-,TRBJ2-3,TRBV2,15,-,TGTGCCAGCAGTGGACACAGGGTGGGCACAGATACGCAGTATTTT,CASSGHRVGTDTQYF
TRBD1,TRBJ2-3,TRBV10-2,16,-,TGCGCCAGCACGCAATCGGGACAGGGTCTGTCAGATACGCAGTATTTT,CASTQSGQGLSDTQYF
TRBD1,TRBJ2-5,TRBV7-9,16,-,TGTGCCAGCAGCTTATCATTTCAGGGGGTCGGGGAGACCCAGTACTTC,CASSLSFQGVGETQYF
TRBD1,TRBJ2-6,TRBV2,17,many,TGTGCCATCACCGGGACAGGGGGAAGCTCTGGGGCCAACGTCCTGACTTTC,CAITGTGGSSGANVLTF
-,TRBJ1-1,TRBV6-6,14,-,TGTGCCAGTAAATCAGACCGAGAGGGCACTGAAGCTTTCTTT,CASKSDREGTEAFF
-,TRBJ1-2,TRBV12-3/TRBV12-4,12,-,TGTGCCAGCAGCAGGACAATGTATGGCTACACCTTC,CASSRTMYGYTF
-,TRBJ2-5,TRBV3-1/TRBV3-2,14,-,TGTGCCAGCAGCCAAGGACGGGGGCAAGAGACCCAGTACTTC,CASSQGRGQETQYF
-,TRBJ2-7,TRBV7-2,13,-,TGTGCCAGCAGCTCTAGGCTAGCGTACGAGCAGTACTTC,CASSSRLAYEQYF
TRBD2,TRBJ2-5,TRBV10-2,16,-,TGCGCCAGCAGCAACGGACTAGCGGGGGGCCTGGAGACCCAGTACTTC,CASSNGLAGGLETQYF
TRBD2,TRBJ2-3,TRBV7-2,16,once,TGTGCCAGCAGCTTAAGTGGACTAGAGGGGAAGGTTACGCAGTATTTT,CASSLSGLEGKVTQYF
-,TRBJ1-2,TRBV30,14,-,TGTGCCTGGAGGCCTCGAATTAAGGAGTATGGCTACACCTTC,CAWRPRIKEYGYTF
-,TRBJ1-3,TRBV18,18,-,TGTGCCAGCTCACCACCCTTTTTGGGTCGGGGAGCTGGAAACACCATATATTTT,CASSPPFLGRGAGNTIYF
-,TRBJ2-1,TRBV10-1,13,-,TGCGCCAGCAGTGAAACTCCTTTTGATGAGCAGTTCTTC,CASSETPFDEQFF
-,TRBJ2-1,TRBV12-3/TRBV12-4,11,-,TGTGCCAGCAGTTTATCTGATGAGCAGTTCTTC,CASSLSDEQFF
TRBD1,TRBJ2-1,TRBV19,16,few,TGTGCCAGTTCGACACTGGGACAGGACGGGCACAATGAGCAGTTCTTC,CASSTLGQDGHNEQFF
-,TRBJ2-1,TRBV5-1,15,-,TGCGCCAGCAGCCCGTTGACAGGCTCCTACAATGAGCAGTTCTTC,CASSPLTGSYNEQFF
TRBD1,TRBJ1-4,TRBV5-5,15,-,TGTGCCAGCAGCTTGTTGAGGGGGCGGGTTGAAAAACTGTTTTTT,CASSLLRGRVEKLFF
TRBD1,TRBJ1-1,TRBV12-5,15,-,TGTGCTAGTGGTGACGGGGACAGGGGGCTGACTGGGCCCCTTTTT,CASGDGDRGLTGPLF
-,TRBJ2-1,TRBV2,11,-,TGTGCCAGCACCCCTTACAATGAGCAGTTCTTC,CASTPYNEQFF
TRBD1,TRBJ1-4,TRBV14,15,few,TGTGCCAGCAGCCAAAGACAGGGGCCGCGCGAAAAACTGTTTTTT,CASSQRQGPREKLFF
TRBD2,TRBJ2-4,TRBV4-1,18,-,TGCGCCAGCAGCCAAGGTCTAGCGGGGGGGCGGGGCAAAAACATTCAGTACTTC,CASSQGLAGGRGKNIQYF
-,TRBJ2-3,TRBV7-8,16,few,TGTGCCAGCAGCACTAGGACTACTCAAAAAAAAGATACGCAGTATTTT,CASSTRTTQKKDTQYF
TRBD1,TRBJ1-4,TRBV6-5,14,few,TGTGCCAGCAAGCAGACAGGGTCAAGTGAAAAACTGTTTTTT,CASKQTGSSEKLFF
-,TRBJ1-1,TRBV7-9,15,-,TGTGCCAGCAGCTCGGGGGAAACACCGAACACTGAAGCTTTCTTT,CASSSGETPNTEAFF
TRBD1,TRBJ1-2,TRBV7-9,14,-,TGTGCCAGCAGCGCTCCCGACAGGGGCTATGGCTACACCTTC,CASSAPDRGYGYTF
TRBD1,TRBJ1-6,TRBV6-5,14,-,TGTGCCAGCAGACGGGACAGGGGTTTGTCACCCCTCCACTTT,CASRRDRGLSPLHF
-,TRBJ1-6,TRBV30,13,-,TGTGCCACCCGGGACACTCATAATTCACCCCTCCACTTT,CATRDTHNSPLHF
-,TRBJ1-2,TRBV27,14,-,TGTGCCAGCAGTCCAACTATCCCCTTGGATGGCTACACCTTC,CASSPTIPLDGYTF
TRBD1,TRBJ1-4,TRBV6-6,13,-,TGTGCCAGCCTCCGGGACAGCAGTGAAAAACTGTTTTTT,CASLRDSSEKLFF
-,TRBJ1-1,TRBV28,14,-,TGTGCCAGCAGGGGAAACAGGGAGAACACTGAAGCTTTCTTT,CASRGNRENTEAFF
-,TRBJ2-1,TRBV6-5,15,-,TGTGCCAGCAGTTGGTCTGGCGGGGTGGGCAATGAGCAGTTCTTC,CASSWSGGVGNEQFF
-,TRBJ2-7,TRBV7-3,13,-,TGTGCCAGCAGCTTAGGGCAGGTCTACGAGCAGTACTTC,CASSLGQVYEQYF
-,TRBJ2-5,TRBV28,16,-,TGTGCCAGCAGTTTGGGGCTCTACGGCCTACAAGAGACCCAGTACTTC,CASSLGLYGLQETQYF
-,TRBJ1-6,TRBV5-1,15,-,TGCGCCAGCAGCTTGGACGGCAGGGGTAATTCACCCCTCCACTTT,CASSLDGRGNSPLHF
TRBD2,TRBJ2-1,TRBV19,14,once,TGTGCCAGTAAGTTGGGACTAGGGGATAATGAGCAGTTCTTC,CASKLGLGDNEQFF
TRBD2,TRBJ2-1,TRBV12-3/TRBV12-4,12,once,TGTGCCAGCAGCCAAGGGACTAGCGTACAGTTCTTC,CASSQGTSVQFF
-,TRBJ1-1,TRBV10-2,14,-,TGCGCCAGCAGTGGGGGACTGGGGACCGCCGGAGCTTTCTTT,CASSGGLGTAGAFF
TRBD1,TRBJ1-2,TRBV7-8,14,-,TGTGCCAGCAGCTTGACAGGGGGGAACTATGGCTACACCTTC,CASSLTGGNYGYTF
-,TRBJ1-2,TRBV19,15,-,TGTGCCAGTAGTTTTATGGGGGCTTCGTCATATGGCTACACCTTC,CASSFMGASSYGYTF
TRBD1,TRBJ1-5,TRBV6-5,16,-,TGTGCCAGCAGTTCCTCGGACAGGGGAAGCAATCAGCCCCAGCATTTT,CASSSSDRGSNQPQHF
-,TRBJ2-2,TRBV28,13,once,TGTGCCAGCATCCTAGGGGGCACCGGGGAGCTGTTTTTT,CASILGGTGELFF